A selection of T cell receptor beta chains follows, all from one sample in a study of CD8+CD57+ T cells in acquired aplastic anemia. TCRdb reprocessed the reads with MiXCR, giving one entry per CDR3 protein. The repertoire consists of about 180,000 distinct CDR3 sequences, with roughly 48% occurring once and the leading ten covering 0.85% to 1.3%. Source material: sorted CD4+, CD8+, or CD8+CD57+ T cells (not recorded which) from PBMCs. The origin of the receptors is a human donor with aplastic anemia. Both conserved end residues are trimmed from each CDR3.

v_gene: TRBV6-1
CDR3aa: ASSEAQGNTIY

v_gene: TRBV6-5
CDR3aa: ASSYQGAFYGYT

v_gene: TRBV10-3
CDR3aa: AITRDTGELF

v_gene: TRBV11-2
CDR3aa: ASSLVPAGLNEQF

v_gene: TRBV7-9
CDR3aa: ASSSRDPGTQY

v_gene: TRBV7-5
CDR3aa: ISVPAASLAVQETQY

v_gene: TRBV5-1
CDR3aa: ASSPPDSESLH

v_gene: TRBV29-1
CDR3aa: SALESINQPQY

v_gene: TRBV19
CDR3aa: ASSQWTGFTEAF

v_gene: TRBV29-1
CDR3aa: SVSGGPGANVLT

v_gene: TRBV12-3/TRBV12-4
CDR3aa: ASSYKRTGVGGELF

v_gene: TRBV11-3
CDR3aa: ASSLQGDSPLH

v_gene: TRBV2
CDR3aa: ASLDRQTQY

v_gene: TRBV29-1
CDR3aa: SVGGQETQY

v_gene: TRBV9
CDR3aa: ASSGTGTQNPRY

v_gene: TRBV5-6
CDR3aa: ASSIGGLGYT

v_gene: TRBV29-1
CDR3aa: SLAQNTEAF

v_gene: TRBV10-2
CDR3aa: ASRTSFMQTSYEQY

v_gene: TRBV12-5
CDR3aa: APGGARYTGELF

v_gene: TRBV10-3
CDR3aa: AISGTGALYGYT

v_gene: TRBV10-3
CDR3aa: AISAPDDNSPLH

v_gene: TRBV24-1
CDR3aa: ATSDRGQGIYNEQF

v_gene: TRBV3-1
CDR3aa: ASSQEFYEDQPQH

v_gene: TRBV20-1
CDR3aa: SARAPTGFEQY

v_gene: TRBV16
CDR3aa: ASSQALGGNSPLH

v_gene: TRBV19
CDR3aa: ASSMSFGQGVTGELF

v_gene: TRBV3-1
CDR3aa: ASSRGTNYKQY